This TCR beta chain was recorded in a study of T cell responses to AZD1222 COVID-19 vaccine. With respect to this clone: What it recognizes is unknown.

The trim removed 4 bases at V and 7 bases at J, leaving 6 bases unmatched. The germline V gene has CDR1 MGHRA and CDR2 YSYEKL. CDR3 length equals 15 residues. Produced via immunoSEQ multiplex PCR; TCRdb's table is partial and in-frame only. This table holds around 130,000 clones, 89% found once. Whole-study results and caveats: Elevations in Spike-specific TCR breadth and depth followed administration of two AZD1222 doses. Baseline testing showed seropositivity in only six AZD1222 recipients. Clonal diversity may have been underestimated in mostly white British donors. None of the repertoires were sampled until the peak T cell response had passed.

The TCR sequence derives from an adult in good health. The sample here was peripheral blood, taken on day 0 of AZD1222 vaccination. The rearrangement links TRBV4-1 to TRBJ2-7; TRBD2 matches at 14 bases. DNA for the CDR3: TGCGCCAGCAGCCCGAGACTAGCGGGAGGGTGGGAGCAGTACTTC. Translation gives CASSPRLAGGWEQYF.